This TCR beta chain was retrieved from a study of T-cell memory formation after mild COVID-19. The overall study: TCR clusters were mostly confined to one donor each.

Trimming shortened V by 4 bases and J by 0 bases, and 11 bases separated the two germline ends. The germline CDR1 and CDR2 sequences are KGHDR and SFDVKD. There are 15 residues in the CDR3. Findings and caveats of the study: Of the contracting clones, CD4+ ones lay mainly in CM and EM, and CD8+ ones in EMRA. Pre-infection memory already had some responding clones, implying cross-reactive memory joined.

Employing constant-segment primers, 5'RACE generated TCR alpha and TCR beta cDNA libraries bearing sample barcodes and UMIs. One entry per CDR3 protein results from TCRdb running MiXCR on the 5' RACE reads. The sample shows 450,000 or so distinct CDR3 sequences, about 23% of them seen only once. In this sample, this clonotype turned up a few times. Antigen specificity is unknown. The receptor was derived from an adult woman who had mild COVID-19 (a few samples of this study predate the infection). Cell type and time point are not known. Sequencing was carried out using PBMCs or a T cell subset sorted from them (not recorded which). The chain recombines TRBV24-1 with TRBJ2-5; weak D call: TRBD1 (6 bases). The CDR3 is CATSDPGQNQETQYF. Here the CDR3 DNA reads TGTGCCACCAGTGACCCCGGACAGAACCAAGAGACCCAGTACTTC.